Listed here are 18 T cell receptor beta chains from one sample, sequenced in a study of blood T cell repertoires in COVID-19 (dated by TCRdb to about 2020). The library was prepared using the immunoSEQ multiplex PCR assay. Imported from immuneACCESS, the table was reduced by TCRdb to in-frame sequences with V and J called. These copies leave out some clones; in studies compared against another copy, an unresolved V gene accounts for under half, and the cause of the remainder is not known. The sample data list 55,000 to 70,000 clones, and around 77% of these were observed just once. Of the sample, approximately 3% is held by the ten largest clones. Material for sequencing was peripheral blood. The source is a man in his sixties with acute or convalescent COVID-19.

The chain has TRBV21-1 and TRBJ1-3; TRBD1 was called by the table and not checked on the DNA. TRBV21-1 is shown as a pseudogene. There are 19 residues in the CDR3. The CDR3 is CASRFGGLGQGLTGNTIYF. CDR3 coding DNA: TGTGCCAGCAGGTTCGGGGGCCTCGGACAGGGACTGACTGGAAACACCATATATTTT.

The J gene is TRBJ1-1, the V gene TRBV4-2, with 8 bases that match TRBD1. Trimming cost V 2 bases and J 1 base; bases outside gene matches: 6. This CDR3 spans 16 amino acids. Germline loops: CDR1 LGHNA, CDR2 YNFKEQ. CDR3 nucleotide sequence: TGTGCCAGCAGCCAAACCGTCGGGACAGGGAACACTGAAGCTTTCTTT. Amino acids: CASSQTVGTGNTEAFF.

This clone was detected a few times. This chain links TRBV10-3 with TRBJ1-5; the D gene is possibly TRBD1 (5 bases). The germline V and J ends were trimmed by 10 bases and 4 bases, with 14 bases remaining between them. This CDR3 region has 13 residues. Germline V CDR1 and CDR2: ENHRY, SYGVKD. As DNA, the CDR3 is TGTGCCACGACAGAGTCCCTTAATCAGCCCCAGCATTTT. Residues: CATTESLNQPQHF.

The V call is TRBV2, the J call TRBJ1-5; TRBD1 aligns across 9 bases. The CDR3 is made up of 12 amino acids. The junction had 0 bases not matched to a gene; V was cut back by 8 bases and J by 4 bases. Germline V gene lookup returns CDR1 SNHLY and CDR2 FYNNEI. The DNA for the CDR3 is TGTGCCAGCGGGACAGGGAATCAGCCCCAGCATTTT. This encodes CASGTGNQPQHF.

The chain joins TRBV28 to TRBJ1-5; D possibly corresponds to TRBD1 (5 bases). There are 15 residues in the CDR3. Germline V lookup: CDR1 MDHEN, CDR2 SYDVKM. Trimming took 7 bases from V and 1 from J, leaving 14 bases between them. This CDR3 reads CASNPGGLSNQPQHF. As DNA, the CDR3 is TGTGCCAGCAACCCCGGGGGACTGAGCAATCAGCCCCAGCATTTT.

The J gene is TRBJ2-1, the V gene TRBV25-1, with D uncertain. The CDR3 is 11 residues long. Germline CDR1 and CDR2: MGHDK and SYGVNS. V lost 4 bases and J lost 10, with 8 bases in between. The CDR3 loop reads CASSASVEQFF. The DNA of the CDR3 is TGTGCCAGCAGTGCCTCCGTGGAGCAGTTCTTC. Full variable domain (rest looked up from reference TRBV25-1 and TRBJ2-1): EADIYQTPRYLVIGTGKKITLECSQTMGHDKMYWYQQDPGMELHLIHYSYGVNSTEKGDLSSESTVSRIRTEHFPLTLESARPSHTSQYLCASSASVEQFFGPGTRLTVL.

This clone was seen at least ten times. The chain links TRBV14 to TRBJ2-1; no clear D. CDR1 SGHDN and CDR2 FVKESK come from the germline V gene. This CDR3 comprises 13 residues. V lost 3 bases, J lost 8 bases, and 11 bases lay in between. CDR3 sequence: CASSQLGFDEQFF. CDR3 nucleotide sequence: TGTGCCAGCAGCCAGCTAGGTTTCGATGAGCAGTTCTTC.

The V call is TRBV7-7, the J call TRBJ2-7; the match to TRBD1 covers 8 bases. Germline CDR1 is SSHAT and CDR2 is FNYEAQ (reference sequence). Trimming at V came to 4 bases and at J to 5 bases, leaving 4 bases not matched to a gene. CDR3 length equals 13 residues. The CDR3 spells CASSSGQGDEQYF. In DNA, the CDR3 is TGTGCCAGCAGCTCCGGACAGGGTGACGAGCAGTACTTC. Filled out from reference TRBV7-7 and TRBJ2-7, the complete variable domain reads GAGVSQSPRYKVTKRGQDVTLRCDPISSHATLYWYQQALGQGPEFLTYFNYEAQPDKSGLPSDRFSAERPEGSISTLTIQRTEQRDSAMYRCASSSGQGDEQYFGPGTRLTVT.

V gene TRBV6-5 combines with J gene TRBJ1-2, with a possible D match to TRBD1 (5 bases). The CDR3 length is 15 residues. The germline CDR1 and CDR2 sequences are MNHEY and SVGAGI. Trimming stripped 7 bases from V and 3 bases from J, with 18 bases between. The CDR3 loop is CASIAGLGAHYGYTF. DNA of the CDR3: TGTGCCAGCATCGCGGGACTAGGAGCTCACTATGGCTACACCTTC.

The CDR3 region is CASRFALSGVTYEQYF. In DNA form, the CDR3 reads TGTGCCAGCCGATTCGCCCTATCGGGGGTAACCTACGAGCAGTACTTC. The V gene is TRBV27, the J gene TRBJ2-7; the D gene is possibly TRBD2 (6 bases). This CDR3 spans 16 amino acids. V was pared by 8 bases and J by 2 bases, with 22 bases between. Germline V gene lookup returns CDR1 MNHEY and CDR2 SMNVEV (reference sequence).

J is TRBJ2-5 and V is TRBV9, with 11 bases that match TRBD2. J gave up 3 bases and V 4 bases, and 20 bases lay outside the gene matches. This CDR3 is 20 amino acids long. Looked up from germline, CDR1 is SGDLS and CDR2 is YYNGEE. CDR3 in DNA: TGTGCCAGCAGCCCCTTATCCCCTAGCGGGGGGTCGTTGTGGGAAGAGACCCAGTACTTC. Translated, it gives CASSPLSPSGGSLWEETQYF. The full variable domain, its missing parts supplied by reference TRBV9 and TRBJ2-5, is DSGVTQTPKHLITATGQRVTLRCSPRSGDLSVYWYQQSLDQGLQFLIQYYNGEERAKGNILERFSAQQFPDLHSELNLSSLELGDSALYFCASSPLSPSGGSLWEETQYFGPGTRLLVL.

Concerning this clone itself: The limits of the CDR3 on the DNA are not certain, so only TCRdb's listed CDR3 is given. The rearrangement uses TRBV12-3 or TRBV12-4 and TRBJ2-7; the D call TRBD1 from the table was never checked on the DNA. The CDR3 is 13 amino acids long, termini counted. CDR3 loop: CASSSFQVSEQYF.

The genes are TRBV9 and TRBJ1-1, with D possibly being TRBD1 (6 bases). Trimming removed 4 bases from V and 5 bases from J, with 18 bases in between. This CDR3 has 15 residues. Looked up from germline, CDR1 is SGDLS and CDR2 is YYNGEE. The CDR3 nucleotides read TGTGCCAGCAGCCTCAGACAGGTTGTAGATACTGAAGCTTTCTTT. This gives the protein CASSLRQVVDTEAFF.

The chain recombines TRBV29-1 with TRBJ2-7, with a tentative D call TRBD1 (7 bases). Per germline, CDR1 SQVTM and CDR2 ANQGSEA. V shed 7 bases and J shed 5 bases, with 15 bases lying between them. The CDR3 extends over 12 amino acids. The CDR3 sequence is CSGGTASDEQYF. The DNA of the CDR3 is TGCAGCGGCGGGACAGCCAGCGACGAGCAGTACTTC.

V and J are TRBV18 and TRBJ1-3; no clear D. Germline CDR1 KGHSH, CDR2 LQKENI. Trimming took off 3 bases at V and 2 bases at J, with 8 bases between the two ends. CDR3 length: 14 amino acids. CDR3 in amino acids: CASSPERAGNTIYF. The DNA for the CDR3 is TGTGCCAGCTCACCCGAACGGGCTGGAAACACCATATATTTT.

The table lists this clone with a few counts. The genes are TRBV5-8 and TRBJ1-5; the match to TRBD1 covers 7 bases. V lost 1 base, J lost 4 bases, and 2 bases stayed unmatched. CDR3 length equals 14 residues. CDR1 is SGHTS, CDR2 YDEGEE, per germline. The CDR3 sequence: CASSLFRGNQPQHF. CDR3 DNA: TGTGCCAGCAGCTTGTTCAGGGGGAATCAGCCCCAGCATTTT.

The chain carries TRBV6-1 and TRBJ2-7; no reliable D call. V was pared by 3 bases and J by 0 bases, with 9 bases between. Germline V gene data show CDR1 as MNHNS and CDR2 as SASEGT. This CDR3 region has 14 residues. CDR3 in DNA: TGTGCCAGCAGTGATTTTTGGAGCTCCTACGAGCAGTACTTC. Encoded protein: CASSDFWSSYEQYF.

CDR3 sequence: CASNFGEGQPQHF. DNA of the CDR3: TGTGCCAGCAATTTCGGGGAGGGTCAGCCCCAGCATTTT. This chain links TRBV6-5 with TRBJ1-5; no clear D. The CDR3 covers 13 residues. The germline V gene has CDR1 MNHEY and CDR2 SVGAGI. Trimming left V 7 bases short and J 6 bases short, with 13 bases between.